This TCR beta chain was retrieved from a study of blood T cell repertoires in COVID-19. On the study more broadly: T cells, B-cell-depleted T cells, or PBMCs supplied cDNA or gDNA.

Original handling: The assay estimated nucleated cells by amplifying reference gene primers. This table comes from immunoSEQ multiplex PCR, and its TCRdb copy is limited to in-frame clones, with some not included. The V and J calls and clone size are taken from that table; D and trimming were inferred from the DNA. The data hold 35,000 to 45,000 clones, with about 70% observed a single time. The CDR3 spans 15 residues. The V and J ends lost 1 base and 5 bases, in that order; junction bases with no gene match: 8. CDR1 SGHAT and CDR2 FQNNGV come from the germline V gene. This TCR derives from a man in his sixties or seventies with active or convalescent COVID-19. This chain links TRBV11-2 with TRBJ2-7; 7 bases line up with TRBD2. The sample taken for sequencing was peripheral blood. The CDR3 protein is CASSLGGGRFNEQYF. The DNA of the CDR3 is TGTGCCAGCAGCTTAGGGGGGGGTCGGTTTAACGAGCAGTACTTC. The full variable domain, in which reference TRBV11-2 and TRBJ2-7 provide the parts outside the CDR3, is EAGVAQSPRYKIIEKRQSVAFWCNPISGHATLYWYQQILGQGPKLLIQFQNNGVVDDSQLPKDRFSAERLKGVDSTLKIQPAKLEDSAVYLCASSLGGGRFNEQYFGPGTRLTVT.